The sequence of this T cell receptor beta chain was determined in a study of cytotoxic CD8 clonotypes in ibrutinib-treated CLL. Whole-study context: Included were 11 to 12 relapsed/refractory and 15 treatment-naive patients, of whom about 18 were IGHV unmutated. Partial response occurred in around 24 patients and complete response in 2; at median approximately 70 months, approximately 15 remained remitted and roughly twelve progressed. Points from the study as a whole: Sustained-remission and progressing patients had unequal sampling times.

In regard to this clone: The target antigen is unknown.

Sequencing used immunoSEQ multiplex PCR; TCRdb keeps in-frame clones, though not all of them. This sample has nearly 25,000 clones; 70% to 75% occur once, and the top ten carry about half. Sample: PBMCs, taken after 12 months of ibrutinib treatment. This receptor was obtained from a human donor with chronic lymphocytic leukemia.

The CDR3 loop is CASRRTGGPYEQYF. The CDR3 region has the DNA TGTGCCAGCAGAAGGACAGGGGGTCCCTACGAGCAGTACTTC. V and J are TRBV6-5 and TRBJ2-7, with 10 positions matching TRBD1. Germline CDR1 MNHEY, CDR2 SVGAGI. This CDR3 comprises 14 residues. V dropped 6 bases and J dropped 2; count of bases not matched to a gene: 4.